Listed here are 21 T cell receptor beta chains from one sample, sequenced in a study of T cells after yellow fever vaccination. A single record per CDR3 protein comes from TCRdb applying MiXCR to the 5' RACE reads. The sample has more than 300,000 distinct CDR3 sequences, approximately 11% seen once. Material: CD4+ T cells sorted from PBMCs, obtained 45 days after the yellow fever booster vaccination. These receptors were taken from a man aged 18 to 30 who received the YFV17D yellow fever vaccine.

This chain links TRBV20-1 with TRBJ2-3; D might be TRBD1 (6 bases). Between the trimmed V and J ends, which lost 5 bases and 2 bases, there was a span of 14 bases. CDR1 is DFQATT, CDR2 SNEGSKA, per germline (reference sequence). This CDR3 contains 14 residues. CDR3 DNA: TGCAGTGCTTCCGACAGGTCCCTCACAGATACGCAGTATTTT. Translation gives CSASDRSLTDTQYF.

Here the CDR3 DNA reads TGTGCCAGCACCCAGTACAATGAGCAGTTCTTC. As protein: CASTQYNEQFF. The chain couples TRBV6-2 or TRBV6-3 to TRBJ2-1; the D is unclear. Germline V gene sequence: CDR1 MNHEY, CDR2 SVGEGT. This CDR3 has 11 residues. Trimming removed 7 bases from V and 4 bases from J, with 5 bases in between.

CDR3 sequence: CASSQDSNGGAKLFF. The CDR3 bases are TGCGCCAGCAGCCAAGATTCGAACGGTGGGGCGAAACTGTTTTTT. The chain is built from TRBV4-1 and TRBJ1-4, with a weak D call TRBD1 (5 bases). Trimming removed 0 bases from V and 11 bases from J, with 16 bases in between. Looked up from germline, CDR1 is MGHRA and CDR2 is YSYEKL. This CDR3 region has 15 residues.

This clonotype has more than one count but fewer than ten. DNA for the CDR3: TGCAGTGCGGCCACCAGGCGGGAGCAGTACGTC. Protein sequence: CSAATRREQYV. The chain recombines TRBV20-1 with TRBJ2-7, with D unclear. CDR3 length: 11 amino acids. The V end was cut by 6 bases, the J end by 7 bases, with 13 bases between. Germline loops: CDR1 DFQATT, CDR2 SNEGSKA (reference sequence).

This clonotype showed up just a few times. The chain is built from TRBV7-3 and TRBJ1-1; 7 positions agree with TRBD1. This CDR3 region has 14 residues. The germline V gene has CDR1 SGHTA and CDR2 FQGTGA. V lost 2 bases, J lost 6 bases, and 6 bases stayed unmatched. In nucleotides, the CDR3 is TGTGCCAGCAGCTTAGGGGACAGAAGGGCTGAAGCTTTCTTT. Protein product: CASSLGDRRAEAFF. Using reference TRBV7-3 and TRBJ1-1 for the parts outside the CDR3, the full variable domain is GAGVSQTPSNKVTEKGKYVELRCDPISGHTALYWYRQSLGQGPEFLIYFQGTGAADDSGLPNDRFFAVRPEGSVSTLKIQRTERGDSAVYLCASSLGDRRAEAFFGQGTRLTVV.

This clonotype appeared a few times. The chain recombines TRBV20-1 with TRBJ1-5; 7 positions agree with TRBD1. The CDR3 has 14 residues. Unmatched junction bases numbered 7, after V lost 1 base and J lost 7 bases. Germline V lookup: CDR1 DFQATT, CDR2 SNEGSKA (reference sequence). CDR3 coding DNA: TGCAGTGCTAGAGTACAGGGGAGGGAACAGCCCCAGCATTTT. The encoded protein is CSARVQGREQPQHF.

At least ten counts were recorded for this clonotype. V is TRBV12-3 or TRBV12-4 and J is TRBJ2-7; D is unclear. The CDR3 has 14 residues. The ends were cut back, 2 bases at V and 0 bases at J, with 8 bases in the middle. CDR3: CASSLSYSSYEQYF. In DNA, the CDR3 is TGTGCCAGCAGTTTAAGCTATTCCTCCTACGAGCAGTACTTC.

The chain is built from TRBV28 and TRBJ2-4, with D maybe TRBD2 (5 bases). The V and J ends lost 3 bases and 7 bases respectively, with 13 bases between them. The V gene's germline CDR1 is MDHEN and CDR2 SYDVKM. This CDR3 has 14 residues. The CDR3: CASSLSGISNIQYF. The CDR3 region has the DNA TGTGCCAGCAGTTTGTCGGGGATAAGCAACATTCAGTACTTC.

This clonotype was recorded a few times. The chain links TRBV5-1 to TRBJ2-5, with 7 bases fitting TRBD2. V shed 3 bases, J shed 5 bases, and the junction held 10 bases outside the gene matches. The CDR3 extends over 15 amino acids. Germline lookup yields CDR1 SGHRS and CDR2 YFSETQ. The CDR3 is CASSYQSGVAETQYF. In DNA, the CDR3 is TGCGCCAGCAGCTACCAGAGCGGGGTCGCCGAGACCCAGTACTTC.

This clonotype came up a few times. This sequence joins TRBV4-3 and TRBJ1-2; no clear D gene. The CDR3 is 16 amino acids. Germline V gene lookup returns CDR1 LGHNA and CDR2 YSLEER. Trimming pared 0 bases from V and 2 bases from J, leaving 13 bases between. The CDR3 DNA reads as TGCGCCAGCAGCCAAGAACGAACGACACCCAACTATGGCTACACCTTC. Amino acids: CASSQERTTPNYGYTF.

The V gene is TRBV6-4, the J gene TRBJ1-3, with D possibly TRBD1 on 6 matching bases. The ends were cut back, 5 bases at V and 2 bases at J, with 10 bases in the middle. The CDR3 runs 14 residues. CDR1 and CDR2 (germline): MRHNA, SNTAGT. CDR3 sequence reads: CASSPDSTGNTIYF. For the CDR3, the DNA is TGTGCCAGCAGTCCGGACAGTACTGGAAACACCATATATTTT.

The chain carries TRBV5-1 and TRBJ2-5; 8 positions agree with TRBD2. There are 15 residues in the CDR3. CDR1 is SGHRS, CDR2 YFSETQ, per germline. Trimming at V came to 1 base and at J to 1 base, leaving 3 bases not matched to a gene. The CDR3 protein is CASSLSAGVQETQYF. In DNA, the CDR3 is TGCGCCAGCAGCTTGTCAGCGGGGGTCCAAGAGACCCAGTACTTC.

This clonotype was detected many times. In DNA form, the CDR3 reads TGTGCCAGCAGATCCGAGGGTAGGGCTTTCTTT. This encodes CASRSEGRAFF. The chain has TRBV12-3 or TRBV12-4 and TRBJ1-1; D ambiguous. The CDR3 loop spans 11 amino acids. Trimming cost V 6 bases and J 11 bases, with 13 bases left between them.

V usage is TRBV7-2 and J usage is TRBJ2-7; no reliable D call. The germline V and J ends were trimmed by 1 base and 2 bases, with 12 bases remaining between them. From germline, CDR1 is SGHTA and CDR2 FQGNSA. This CDR3 has 15 amino acids. CDR3 coding DNA: TGTGCCAGCAGCTTAGTTTCGGGTTACACCTACGAGCAGTACGTC. Translated: CASSLVSGYTYEQYV.

The chain links TRBV7-2 to TRBJ2-2, with 7 positions matching TRBD1. Germline values: CDR1 SGHTA, CDR2 FQGNSA. The CDR3 is 14 amino acids. V shed 3 bases and J 8 bases; nucleotides not matched to a gene: 6. CDR3 sequence (DNA): TGTGCCAGCAGCTTTAGGGGGCAGTGGGGGGAGCTGTTTTTT. Residues: CASSFRGQWGELFF.

This clonotype came up a few times. The chain uses TRBV4-2 and TRBJ2-3, with TRBD2 matching 11 bases. J was trimmed by 3 bases and V by 0 bases; bases with no gene match: 11. There are 19 residues in the CDR3. Per the germline V gene, CDR1 is LGHNA and CDR2 is YNFKEQ. The CDR3 sequence: CASSQEGSGGAWGTDTQYF. The CDR3 region has the DNA TGTGCCAGCAGCCAAGAAGGTAGCGGGGGGGCATGGGGGACAGATACGCAGTATTTT.

The chain recombines TRBV9 with TRBJ1-3; TRBD1 might be the D (6 bases). Germline CDR1 and CDR2: SGDLS and YYNGEE. V lost 1 base and J lost 3, with 8 bases in between. The CDR3 runs 14 residues. The CDR3 nucleotides read TGTGCCAGCAGCGTAAAGGGGGTTGGAAACACCATATATTTT. Translated: CASSVKGVGNTIYF.

V is TRBV3-1 and J is TRBJ2-7, with D possibly called TRBD1 or TRBD2 (5 bases each). This CDR3 is 14 amino acids long. Germline values: CDR1 LGHDT, CDR2 YNNKEL (reference sequence). V shed 0 bases and J shed 3 bases, with 9 bases lying between them. DNA for the CDR3: TGTGCCAGCAGCCAAGATCCGGGGCACTACGAGCAGTACGTC. This sequence encodes CASSQDPGHYEQYV.

This clonotype was detected many times. This sequence joins TRBV5-1 and TRBJ1-1, with D hard to call. The CDR3 contains 14 residues. The V gene lost 0 bases and the J gene lost 7 bases, with 13 bases spanning the gap. The germline CDR1 and CDR2 sequences are SGHRS and YFSETQ. Here the CDR3 reads CASSLGGRVGEAFF. DNA of the CDR3: TGCGCCAGCAGCTTGGGAGGACGGGTAGGTGAAGCTTTCTTT.

There are a few counts of this clonotype. V usage is TRBV2 and J usage is TRBJ2-7; D might be TRBD1 (7 bases). V was clipped by 6 bases and J by 3 bases, with 12 bases between them. The germline V gene encodes CDR1 SNHLY and CDR2 FYNNEI. This CDR3 is built from 13 residues. In nucleotides, the CDR3 is TGTGCCAGCAGGCGGGACAGCAACTACGAGCAGTACTTC. Amino acids: CASRRDSNYEQYF. Combining the CDR3 with reference TRBV2 and TRBJ2-7 gives the whole variable domain EPEVTQTPSHQVTQMGQEVILRCVPISNHLYFYWYRQILGQKVEFLVSFYNNEISEKSEIFDDQFSVERPDGSNFTLKIRSTKLEDSAMYFCASRRDSNYEQYFGPGTRLTVT.

The V gene is TRBV4-2, the J gene TRBJ2-4; no definite D call. Germline assignment: CDR1 LGHNA and CDR2 YNFKEQ. The CDR3 is made up of 14 amino acids. V dropped 1 base and J dropped 3 bases, with 7 bases sitting between them. DNA of the CDR3: TGTGCCAGCAGCCAAGGACAAGGCAAAAACATTCAGTACTTC. Amino acids: CASSQGQGKNIQYF.